These T cell receptor beta chains were read from a single sample in a study of cytomegalovirus exposure and HLA in healthy donors. Measured with immunoSEQ multiplex PCR; TCRdb has only the in-frame clones, and not every one. The sample yields around 140,000 clones, over 60% seen once. The source material was PBMCs. The receptors were gathered from a woman aged 18-29 years in good health and CMV-seronegative. Both conserved end residues are part of each CDR3. D genes are given only for firm matches. Expanded clones get a size class; other rows say once, few or many, or leave the size out.

v_gene: TRBV6-6
d_gene: -
j_gene: TRBJ1-1
abundance: few
CDR3nt: TGTGCCAGCAGTTACTCGGGCAGGGAAGCTTTCTTT
CDR3aa: CASSYSGREAFF

v_gene: TRBV7-2
d_gene: TRBD1
j_gene: TRBJ2-7
abundance: few
CDR3nt: TGTGCCAGCAGCCTCCAGGGACAGGGTGTAAACGAGCAGTACTTC
CDR3aa: CASSLQGQGVNEQYF

v_gene: TRBV6-5
d_gene: -
j_gene: TRBJ2-1
abundance: -
CDR3nt: TGTGCCAGTTCTACCGGGACAAGGAGAGTCTTC
CDR3aa: CASSTGTRRVF

v_gene: TRBV7-9
d_gene: TRBD1
j_gene: TRBJ1-1
abundance: -
CDR3nt: TGTGCCAGCAGCTTAGGGACAGGGAGGTACACTGAAGCTTTCTTT
CDR3aa: CASSLGTGRYTEAFF

v_gene: TRBV5-1
d_gene: -
j_gene: TRBJ1-6
abundance: -
CDR3nt: TGCGCCAGCAGCTTGGGTGCACACGCTCGCTCACCCCTCCACTTT
CDR3aa: CASSLGAHARSPLHF

v_gene: TRBV18
d_gene: TRBD1
j_gene: TRBJ1-1
abundance: -
CDR3nt: TGTGCCAGCTCACCAAGGACAGGGGGCGGGATGGGCACTGAAGCTTTCTTT
CDR3aa: CASSPRTGGGMGTEAFF

v_gene: TRBV6-1
d_gene: TRBD1
j_gene: TRBJ1-2
abundance: once
CDR3nt: TGTGCCAGCTCAGGACAGGCCTCAGGCTACACCTTC
CDR3aa: CASSGQASGYTF

v_gene: TRBV4-2
d_gene: -
j_gene: TRBJ2-1
abundance: few
CDR3nt: TGTGCCAGCAGCCAAGATTGGGTCCAGGGGTACAATGAGCAGTTCTTC
CDR3aa: CASSQDWVQGYNEQFF

v_gene: TRBV27
d_gene: -
j_gene: TRBJ1-1
abundance: -
CDR3nt: TGTGCCAGCAGTTTATCAGACAGTGACACTGAAGCTTTCTTT
CDR3aa: CASSLSDSDTEAFF

v_gene: TRBV6-5
d_gene: -
j_gene: TRBJ2-1
abundance: -
CDR3nt: TGTGCCAGCAGTCCCGGGGGATCCCGTCACAATGAGCAGTTCTTC
CDR3aa: CASSPGGSRHNEQFF

v_gene: TRBV6-6
d_gene: TRBD2
j_gene: TRBJ2-1
abundance: -
CDR3nt: TGTGCCAGCAGTTACAAAAGGCGGGGGGGCCACAATGAGCAGTTCTTC
CDR3aa: CASSYKRRGGHNEQFF

v_gene: TRBV5-1
d_gene: -
j_gene: TRBJ2-7
abundance: -
CDR3nt: TGCGCCAGCAGCTTGGGGGTGGGACACCTGTACGAGCAGTACTTC
CDR3aa: CASSLGVGHLYEQYF

v_gene: TRBV2
d_gene: TRBD1
j_gene: TRBJ1-6
abundance: -
CDR3nt: TGTGCCAGCAGTTGGGACAGGGCTAATTCACCCCTCCACTTT
CDR3aa: CASSWDRANSPLHF

v_gene: TRBV2
d_gene: -
j_gene: TRBJ1-1
abundance: few
CDR3nt: TGTGCCAGCAGTGTACAGGGACGGGTGAACACTGAAGCTTTCTTT
CDR3aa: CASSVQGRVNTEAFF

v_gene: TRBV7-9
d_gene: TRBD1
j_gene: TRBJ1-1
abundance: few
CDR3nt: TGTGCCAGCAGCTCCGAGGGGGCTAGCGCTGAAGCTTTCTTT
CDR3aa: CASSSEGASAEAFF

v_gene: TRBV13
d_gene: -
j_gene: TRBJ2-7
abundance: -
CDR3nt: TGTGCCAGCAGCTTACAGGCAGGGTGGGAGCAGTACTTC
CDR3aa: CASSLQAGWEQYF

v_gene: TRBV4-3
d_gene: TRBD1
j_gene: TRBJ2-1
abundance: -
CDR3nt: TGCGCCAGCAGCCGCAGACAGGGATGGGATGAGCAGTTCTTC
CDR3aa: CASSRRQGWDEQFF

v_gene: TRBV10-1
d_gene: TRBD1
j_gene: TRBJ2-6
abundance: -
CDR3nt: TGCGCCAGCAGTGAGTCACAATTAACAGGGGCCCTCTTTCCTGGGGCCAACGTCCTGACTTTC
CDR3aa: CASSESQLTGALFPGANVLTF

v_gene: TRBV27
d_gene: TRBD2
j_gene: TRBJ2-7
abundance: -
CDR3nt: TGTGCCAGCAGTTTAACTAGCGGGGGGAGCTTAGGGGAGCAGTACTTC
CDR3aa: CASSLTSGGSLGEQYF

v_gene: TRBV5-4
d_gene: TRBD1
j_gene: TRBJ1-1
abundance: few
CDR3nt: TGTGCCAGCAGCCCTTCAGGGGGCCCGATGAACACTGAAGCTTTCTTT
CDR3aa: CASSPSGGPMNTEAFF

v_gene: TRBV28
d_gene: TRBD1
j_gene: TRBJ1-4
abundance: few
CDR3nt: TGTGCCAGCAGCCCGGGACAGATCGATGAAAAACTGTTTTTT
CDR3aa: CASSPGQIDEKLFF

v_gene: TRBV2
d_gene: -
j_gene: TRBJ2-7
abundance: -
CDR3nt: TGTGCCAGCAGTGACAGTTCCTACGAGCAGTACTTC
CDR3aa: CASSDSSYEQYF

v_gene: TRBV18
d_gene: -
j_gene: TRBJ1-4
abundance: -
CDR3nt: TGTGCCAGCTCACCAATGACAGGCCATACGGCTAATGAAAAACTGTTTTTT
CDR3aa: CASSPMTGHTANEKLFF

v_gene: TRBV5-1
d_gene: -
j_gene: TRBJ2-7
abundance: -
CDR3nt: TGCGCCAGCAGCTTATCAGGGTCCTCCTACGAGCAGTACTTC
CDR3aa: CASSLSGSSYEQYF